Below are 2 T cell receptor beta chains sequenced from a single sample in a study of regulatory T cells in long-lasting Graves disease. The time point denotes: newly diagnosed GD, antithyroid drugs for less than 3 months. From RNA extracted from PBMCs, the TCR library was made. CDR3 regions were amplified by Arm-PCR using iRepertoire HTBI primers to build TCR beta libraries. Each CDR3 protein gets one entry after TCRdb re-called the multiplex PCR reads with MiXCR. The data contain 550,000 to 700,000 distinct CDR3 sequences, about 16% of them singletons. The sample was also linked to a second study, of T cells in Graves' hyperthyroidism and ophthalmopathy.

The material was peripheral blood mononuclear cells (PBMCs), obtained at new diagnosis, from a patient treated with antithyroid drugs. The source is a young man with Graves disease.

The chain combines TRBV27 with TRBJ1-2, with TRBD1 identical over 9 bases. Germline CDR1 is MNHEY and CDR2 is SMNVEV (reference sequence). This CDR3 spans 14 amino acids. V lost 2 bases to trimming and J lost 5 bases; unmatched junction nucleotides: 3. CDR3 loop: CASSLNGQGYGYTF. The CDR3 coding sequence is TGTGCCAGCAGTTTAAATGGACAGGGGTATGGCTACACCTTC.

The chain couples TRBV10-2 to TRBJ1-2; 8 bases align to TRBD1. Germline V gene sequence: CDR1 WSHSY, CDR2 SAAADI. The CDR3 length is 15 residues. With V trimmed by 6 bases and J by 4 bases, 10 bases remained unmatched. This CDR3 reads CASRPPGQDPYGYTF. The CDR3 DNA is TGCGCCAGCAGACCTCCGGGACAGGACCCCTATGGCTACACCTTC.